Below are 20 T cell receptor beta chains sequenced from a single sample in a study of blood T cell repertoires in COVID-19. Sequencing used immunoSEQ multiplex PCR; TCRdb keeps in-frame clones, though not all of them. Of under 150,000 clones listed, more than 75% are singletons. The sample was peripheral blood. The receptor source for this set is a man in his fifties or sixties with acute or convalescent COVID-19.

The J gene is TRBJ1-2, the V gene TRBV12-5; D is perhaps TRBD1 (6 bases). The germline V gene encodes CDR1 LGHNT and CDR2 FRNRAP. This CDR3 has 18 residues. V shed 4 bases and J shed 1 base, with 22 bases lying between them. CDR3 bases: TGTGCTAGTGGTTCCCGGGGACAAACCAGCCATCATAACTATGGCTACACCTTC. Translating it yields CASGSRGQTSHHNYGYTF.

The V gene is TRBV19, the J gene TRBJ2-1, with D unclear. Germline V gene lookup returns CDR1 LNHDA and CDR2 SQIVND (reference sequence). The germline V and J ends were trimmed by 7 bases and 8 bases, with 18 bases remaining between them. This CDR3 has 14 residues. CDR3 sequence: CASTPSLRTDEQFF. DNA of the CDR3: TGTGCCAGTACTCCAAGCCTTCGTACGGATGAGCAGTTCTTC.

The chain recombines TRBV4-1 with TRBJ1-2; D perhaps matches TRBD1 (6 bases). V was cut by 4 bases and J by 5 bases, with 20 bases left in between. The CDR3 is made up of 16 amino acids. CDR1 and CDR2 (germline): MGHRA, YSYEKL. CDR3 region: CASSREWDLRGYGYTF. As DNA, the CDR3 is TGCGCCAGCAGCCGGGAATGGGACCTAAGGGGGTATGGCTACACCTTC.

This rearrangement joins TRBV2 to TRBJ2-1, with 10 bases identical to TRBD2. CDR1 and CDR2 (germline): SNHLY, FYNNEI. The J segment lost 0 bases and the V segment lost 6 bases, leaving 5 bases of the junction unmatched. This CDR3 has 16 amino acids. CDR3 bases: TGTGCCAGCAGACGGGCTAGCGGGAGCTCCTACAATGAGCAGTTCTTC. It encodes CASRRASGSSYNEQFF.

The rearrangement uses TRBV21-1 and TRBJ2-1; the table gives TRBD1 as D, unverified against the DNA. TRBV21-1 constitutes a pseudogene. CDR3 length: 14 amino acids. For the CDR3, the DNA is TGTGCCAGCAGATACAGGGATCTCCACAATGAGCAGTTCTTC. It specifies CASRYRDLHNEQFF.

This clone was observed a handful of times. The chain employs TRBV2 and TRBJ1-2; the D gene is possibly TRBD1 (5 bases). This CDR3 region has 11 residues. V was cut by 6 bases and J by 5 bases, with 7 bases left in between. The germline gives CDR1 SNHLY, CDR2 FYNNEI. CDR3 sequence (DNA): TGTGCCAGCAGGACAGATTATGGCTACACCTTC. It translates to CASRTDYGYTF.

This chain links TRBV29-1 with TRBJ2-6, with no clear D. Trimming pared 4 bases from V and 0 bases from J, leaving 13 bases between. The CDR3 totals 16 residues. Germline V lookup: CDR1 SQVTM, CDR2 ANQGSEA. The CDR3 reads CSVVGQARSGANVLTF. The CDR3 DNA reads TGCAGCGTTGTCGGCCAGGCCCGCTCTGGGGCCAACGTCCTGACTTTC.

This chain joins TRBV3-1 (or the pseudogene TRBV3-2) and TRBJ2-7; 7 bases agree with TRBD2. The CDR3 totals 16 residues. Germline CDR1 LGHDT, CDR2 YNNKEL (reference sequence). V shed 1 base and J 4 bases; nucleotides not matched to a gene: 10. The CDR3 nucleotides are TGTGCCAGCAGCCAAGGAGGGGCGGGAGTAGGGTACGAGCAGTACTTC. Its protein product is CASSQGGAGVGYEQYF.

This chain uses TRBV11-2 with TRBJ2-2, with D maybe TRBD2 (6 bases). CDR1 is SGHAT, CDR2 FQNNGV, per germline. The CDR3 has 17 amino acids. The V end lost 5 bases, the J end lost 0 bases, and 16 bases lay between the germline ends. CDR3 loop: CASSPGPTRANTGELFF. CDR3 coding DNA: TGTGCCAGCAGCCCAGGCCCGACTAGAGCGAACACCGGGGAGCTGTTTTTT.

This rearrangement joins TRBV4-1 to TRBJ1-2; 7 bases agree with TRBD1. The CDR3 has 12 amino acids. Germline V gene sequence: CDR1 MGHRA, CDR2 YSYEKL. J lost 8 bases, V lost 8 bases, and 8 bases had no gene match. CDR3 DNA: TGCGCCAGCCGAGGGGACAGTTGGGGCTACACCTTC. It yields the protein CASRGDSWGYTF.

The gene calls are TRBV10-3 and TRBJ2-7, with D maybe TRBD1 (8 bases). The CDR3 has 15 amino acids. Germline CDR1 is ENHRY and CDR2 is SYGVKD. Trimming removed 7 bases from V and 2 bases from J, with 18 bases in between. The CDR3 loop is CAIIAGQGATYEQYF. CDR3 nucleotide sequence: TGTGCCATCATAGCGGGCCAGGGGGCTACCTACGAGCAGTACTTC.

This clone was seen more than once but under ten times. The J gene is TRBJ1-1, the V gene TRBV18; 7 nucleotides agree with TRBD1. The CDR3 runs 14 residues. The germline CDR1 and CDR2 sequences are KGHSH and LQKENI. With 1 base clipped from V and 3 bases from J, the junction kept 2 bases outside the gene matches. The CDR3: CASSPQGAYTEAFF. The CDR3 DNA reads as TGTGCCAGCTCACCACAGGGGGCGTACACTGAAGCTTTCTTT.

This sequence joins TRBV10-3 and TRBJ2-1; 14 bases map to TRBD2. The CDR3 sequence is 15 residues long. The V gene end was trimmed by 6 bases and the J gene end by 7 bases; junction bases not matched to a gene: 5. CDR1 and CDR2 from the germline V gene are ENHRY and SYGVKD. In DNA, the CDR3 is TGTGCCATCAGAGGACTAGCGGGAGGAAGGAATGAGCAGTTCTTC. Its protein product is CAIRGLAGGRNEQFF.

V usage is TRBV5-6 and J usage is TRBJ2-7; maybe TRBD2 (5 bases). The CDR3 totals 17 residues. Trimming removed 1 base from V and 0 bases from J, with 17 bases in between. Germline V gene sequence: CDR1 SGHDT, CDR2 YYEEEE. DNA for the CDR3: TGTGCCAGCAGCTTGAGTCCGGCGGGTCGGGGCTCCTACGAGCAGTACTTC. Protein sequence: CASSLSPAGRGSYEQYF.

The genes are TRBV14 and TRBJ2-5; 11 bases agree with TRBD2. The germline V gene encodes CDR1 SGHDN and CDR2 FVKESK. The CDR3 consists of 15 residues. V gave up 4 bases and J gave up 3 bases; unmatched junction bases: 4. CDR3 bases: TGTGCCAGCAGCCCGCTGACTAGCGGGGAAGAGACCCAGTACTTC. Its translation is CASSPLTSGEETQYF.

Only a few counts were recorded for this clone. The chain joins TRBV12-3 or TRBV12-4 to TRBJ2-7; the D is unclear. This CDR3 contains 12 residues. Between the trimmed V and J ends, which lost 3 bases and 2 bases, there was a span of 5 bases. The CDR3 is CASSLAAYEQYF. The CDR3, as DNA: TGTGCCAGCAGTTTGGCAGCCTACGAGCAGTACTTC.

This clone was counted a single time. The chain employs TRBV18 and TRBJ1-2; D is perhaps TRBD1 (5 bases). V dropped 3 bases and J dropped 6 bases, with 11 bases sitting between them. Germline CDR1 KGHSH, CDR2 LQKENI. This CDR3 has 13 amino acids. CDR3 amino acids: CASSPKGSNGYTF. Here the CDR3 DNA reads TGTGCCAGCTCACCCAAGGGGTCTAATGGCTACACCTTC. Full variable domain (outside the CDR3, taken from reference TRBV18 and TRBJ1-2): NAGVMQNPRHLVRRRGQEARLRCSPMKGHSHVYWYRQLPEEGLKFMVYLQKENIIDESGMPKERFSAEFPKEGPSILRIQQVVRGDSAAYFCASSPKGSNGYTFGSGTRLTVV.

This clone was seen a few times. An end of the junction does not agree with germline; a read error may underlie this. The CDR3 loop is CASSPGQGSYNEQFF. The CDR3 DNA is TGTGCTAGCAGCCCGGGACAGGGATCCTACAATGAGCAGTTCTTC. This chain links TRBV7-7 with TRBJ2-1; 9 bases agree with TRBD1. The CDR3 consists of 15 residues. In germline, CDR1 is SSHAT, CDR2 FNYEAQ (reference sequence).

A remark on this clone: The same CDR3 can be traced to other DNA sequences in this sample. V gene TRBV5-6 combines with J gene TRBJ1-1, with 9 nucleotides matching TRBD1. The CDR3 consists of 14 residues. V gave up 0 bases and J gave up 4 bases; unmatched junction bases: 1. CDR1 and CDR2 from the germline V gene are SGHDT and YYEEEE. Here the CDR3 reads CASSLDRGLTEAFF. The CDR3 coding sequence is TGTGCCAGCAGCTTGGACAGGGGGCTCACTGAAGCTTTCTTT.

The chain joins TRBV6-5 to TRBJ2-5; 9 positions match TRBD2. Germline lookup yields CDR1 MNHEY and CDR2 SVGAGI. This CDR3 has 14 residues. Trimming took 2 bases from V and 5 from J; bases not matched to a gene: 3. The CDR3 region is CASSYAGGPETQYF. CDR3 in DNA: TGTGCCAGCAGTTACGCGGGAGGGCCGGAGACCCAGTACTTC.